These 13 T cell receptor beta chains were all obtained from the same sample, sequenced in a study of T cell responses to AZD1222 COVID-19 vaccine. Generated by immunoSEQ multiplex PCR, the TCRdb table keeps only in-frame clones and is missing some. The sample contains under 60,000 clones, 89% of which appear only once. Sample: peripheral blood, taken 28 days after the second AZD1222 dose. The origin of the receptors is an adult who received the AZD1222 COVID-19 vaccine.

The chain is built from TRBV7-2 and TRBJ2-1, with 8 nucleotides matching TRBD2. Germline CDR1 reads SGHTA; CDR2 reads FQGNSA. Germline trimming cut 7 bases from V and 6 bases from J; bases unmatched to any gene: 11. The CDR3 loop spans 15 amino acids. CDR3 in amino acids: CASTQGTSGGNEQFF. In DNA, the CDR3 is TGTGCCAGCACCCAGGGGACTAGTGGGGGCAATGAGCAGTTCTTC.

The chain employs TRBV18 and TRBJ1-3; TRBD1 matches at 7 bases. The CDR3 runs to 15 residues. Germline CDR1 and CDR2: KGHSH and LQKENI. V lost 1 base and J lost 0; bases outside the gene matches: 0. CDR3: CASSPRDSSGNTIYF. CDR3 coding DNA: TGTGCCAGCTCACCACGGGACAGCTCTGGAAACACCATATATTTT. Together with reference TRBV18 and TRBJ1-3, the CDR3 gives the full variable domain: NAGVMQNPRHLVRRRGQEARLRCSPMKGHSHVYWYRQLPEEGLKFMVYLQKENIIDESGMPKERFSAEFPKEGPSILRIQQVVRGDSAAYFCASSPRDSSGNTIYFGEGSWLTVV.

J is TRBJ1-2 and V is TRBV7-9; 7 nucleotides line up with TRBD1. Looked up from germline, CDR1 is SEHNR and CDR2 is FQNEAQ (reference sequence). Trimming took 5 bases from V and 2 from J; bases not matched to a gene: 14. This CDR3 is 17 amino acids long. DNA for the CDR3: TGTGCCAGCAGCCTTACAGGGGCGGGAATGTTAAACTATGGCTACACCTTC. Its translation: CASSLTGAGMLNYGYTF.

This chain joins TRBV9 and TRBJ1-1; tentative D call: TRBD1 (6 bases). There are 15 residues in the CDR3. Germline-derived CDR1 and CDR2 are SGDLS and YYNGEE. V was trimmed by 3 bases and J by 4 bases, leaving 16 bases between them. The DNA for the CDR3 is TGTGCCAGCAGCGCAAACCTCAGGGGCCCCACTGAAGCTTTCTTT. This codes for CASSANLRGPTEAFF.

CDR3 region: CASSVADRINSPLHF. CDR3 nucleotides: TGTGCCAGCAGCGTAGCTGACCGGATCAATTCACCCCTCCACTTT. This sequence joins TRBV9 and TRBJ1-6; D unresolved. The CDR3 is made up of 15 amino acids. Germline V gene sequence: CDR1 SGDLS, CDR2 YYNGEE. V was shortened by 0 bases and J by 7 bases, with 11 bases between the two germline ends.

The V gene is TRBV5-1, the J gene TRBJ2-6; 9 nucleotides match TRBD2. CDR1 and CDR2 (germline): SGHRS, YFSETQ. Trimming at V came to 3 bases and at J to 0 bases, leaving 4 bases not matched to a gene. This CDR3 spans 17 amino acids. Written as DNA, the CDR3 is TGCGCCAGCAGCTATCTAGCGGGGAGCTCTGGGGCCAACGTCCTGACTTTC. Protein sequence: CASSYLAGSSGANVLTF.

This chain connects TRBV6-2 or TRBV6-3 to TRBJ2-7, with 8 bases identical to TRBD2. The J segment lost 3 bases and the V segment lost 4 bases, leaving 11 bases of the junction unmatched. Germline CDR1 is MNHEY and CDR2 is SVGEGT. The CDR3 extends over 16 amino acids. The CDR3 DNA is TGTGCCAGCAGTTCCCCATTGGGGCGGGAGGACTACGAGCAGTACTTC. It encodes CASSSPLGREDYEQYF.

This clone was found once. J is TRBJ2-1 and V is TRBV6-5; D ambiguous. CDR3 length equals 12 residues. Trimming shortened V by 6 bases and J by 8 bases, and 11 bases separated the two germline ends. Germline V gene sequence: CDR1 MNHEY, CDR2 SVGAGI. CDR3 sequence (DNA): TGTGCCAGCAGCGCTTGGAGCGATGAGCAGTTCTTC. Its protein is CASSAWSDEQFF.

The chain joins TRBV6-5 to TRBJ2-7, with 7 bases that match TRBD1. The junction had 10 bases not matched to a gene; V was cut back by 7 bases and J by 13 bases. CDR1 MNHEY and CDR2 SVGAGI come from the germline V gene. The CDR3 totals 11 residues. CDR3 residues: CASTSDREPYF. The CDR3 DNA reads TGTGCCAGCACCTCAGACAGGGAACCCTACTTC.

The rearrangement joins TRBV28 to TRBJ2-7; no definite D call. The CDR3 spans 13 residues. V lost 7 bases and J lost 7, with 17 bases in between. Germline-derived CDR1 and CDR2 are MDHEN and SYDVKM. CDR3 sequence: CASTPTAAWEQYF. The CDR3 DNA sequence: TGTGCCAGCACCCCGACGGCAGCCTGGGAGCAGTACTTC.

In its sample, this clone was seen a few times. The V and J genes are TRBV12-5 and TRBJ1-4, with a possible D match to TRBD1 (5 bases). V lost 5 bases and J 6 bases, leaving 13 bases between the germline ends. CDR1 is LGHNT, CDR2 FRNRAP, per germline. This CDR3 has 14 residues. The CDR3 is CASGAGGEDEKLFF. The CDR3 DNA follows: TGTGCTAGTGGTGCTGGGGGGGAGGATGAAAAACTGTTTTTT.

This sequence joins TRBV11-2 and TRBJ2-7; no clear D gene. Germline-derived CDR1 and CDR2 are SGHAT and FQNNGV. With 1 base removed from V and 3 bases from J, the gap between germline ends came to 10 bases. This CDR3 contains 14 residues. The CDR3 DNA is TGTGCCAGCAGCTTAGGACCGGAAGACTACGAGCAGTACTTC. Translated, it gives CASSLGPEDYEQYF.

This rearrangement joins TRBV5-1 to TRBJ2-3; 7 bases are a match to TRBD2. Losses at the gene ends were 3 bases for V and 0 bases for J; bases not matched to a gene: 10. Looked up from germline, CDR1 is SGHRS and CDR2 is YFSETQ. CDR3 length equals 17 residues. This chain's CDR3 is CASSSLASGRSTDTQYF. The CDR3 DNA reads TGCGCCAGCAGCTCCCTCGCTAGCGGCCGTAGCACAGATACGCAGTATTTT.